The clone carrying this TCR beta chain was observed a handful of times. Amplified regions were TCR beta CDR3 sequences from RNA transcripts. RT-PCR in the first round (using the HTBI primer set) targeted the TCR CDR3. TCRdb analysed the multiplex PCR reads with MiXCR anew, one entry per CDR3 protein. The profile shows more than 500,000 distinct CDR3 sequences, around 15% of them singletons. Those patients with uncontrolled infection, other autoimmune disease, pregnancy or lactation were excluded. The sample is drawn from a study of T cells in Graves' hyperthyroidism and ophthalmopathy. Study details: The initial diagnosis was the point when peripheral blood was collected, ahead of any treatment.

The CDR3 spans 14 residues. V was clipped by 2 bases and J by 2 bases, with 8 bases between them. CDR1 is MNHEY and CDR2 is SVGEGT in the germline V gene. The rearrangement joins TRBV6-2 or TRBV6-3 to TRBJ2-3; possibly TRBD2 for D (5 bases). Input material: blood. This TCR derives from a young woman with Graves' hyperthyroidism. This chain's CDR3 is CASSYGLNTDTQYF. For the CDR3, the DNA is TGTGCCAGCAGTTACGGACTGAACACAGATACGCAGTATTTT.